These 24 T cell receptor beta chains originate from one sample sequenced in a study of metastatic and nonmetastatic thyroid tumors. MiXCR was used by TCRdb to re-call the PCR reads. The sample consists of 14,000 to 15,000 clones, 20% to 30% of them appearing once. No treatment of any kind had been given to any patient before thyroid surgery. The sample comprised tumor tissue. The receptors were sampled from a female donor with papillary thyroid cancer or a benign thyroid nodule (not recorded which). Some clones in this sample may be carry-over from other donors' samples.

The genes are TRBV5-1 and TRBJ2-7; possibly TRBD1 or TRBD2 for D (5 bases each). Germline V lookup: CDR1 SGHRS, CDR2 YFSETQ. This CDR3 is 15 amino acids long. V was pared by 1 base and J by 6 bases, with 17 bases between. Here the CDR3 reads CASSLYGASLSEQYF. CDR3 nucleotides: TGCGCCAGCAGCTTGTACGGGGCCTCGCTCTCCGAGCAGTACTTC.

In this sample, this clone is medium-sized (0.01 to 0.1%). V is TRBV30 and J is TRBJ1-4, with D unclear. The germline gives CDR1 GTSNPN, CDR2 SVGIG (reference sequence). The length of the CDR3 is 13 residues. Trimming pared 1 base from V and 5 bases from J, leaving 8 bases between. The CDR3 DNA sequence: TGTGCCTGGAGTGGCAGGTTCAATGAAAAACTGTTTTTT. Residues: CAWSGRFNEKLFF.

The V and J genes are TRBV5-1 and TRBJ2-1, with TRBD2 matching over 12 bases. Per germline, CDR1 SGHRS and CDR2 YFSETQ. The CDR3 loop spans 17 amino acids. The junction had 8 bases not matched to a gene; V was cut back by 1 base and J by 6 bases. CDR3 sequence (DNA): TGCGCCAGCAGCTTGACTAGCGGGAGGAGAGGACCCAATGAGCAGTTCTTC. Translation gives CASSLTSGRRGPNEQFF.

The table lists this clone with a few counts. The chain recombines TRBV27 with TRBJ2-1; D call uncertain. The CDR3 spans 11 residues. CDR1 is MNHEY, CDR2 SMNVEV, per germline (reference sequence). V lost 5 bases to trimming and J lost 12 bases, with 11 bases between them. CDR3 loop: CASSKDDRQFF. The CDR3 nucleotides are TGTGCCAGCAGTAAGGACGACCGGCAGTTCTTC.

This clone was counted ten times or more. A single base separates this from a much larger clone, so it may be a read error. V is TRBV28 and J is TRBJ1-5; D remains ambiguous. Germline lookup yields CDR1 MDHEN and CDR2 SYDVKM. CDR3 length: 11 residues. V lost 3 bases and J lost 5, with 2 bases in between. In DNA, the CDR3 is TGTGCCAGCAGTTTGTATCAGCCCCAGCATTTT. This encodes CASSLYQPQHF.

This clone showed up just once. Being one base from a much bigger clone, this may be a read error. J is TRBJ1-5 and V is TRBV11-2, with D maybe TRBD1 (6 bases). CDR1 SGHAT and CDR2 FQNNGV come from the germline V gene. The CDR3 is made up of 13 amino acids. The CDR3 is CASILGQGRAQHF. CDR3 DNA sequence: TGCGCCAGCATCTTAGGGCAGGGGCGGGCCCAGCATTTT.

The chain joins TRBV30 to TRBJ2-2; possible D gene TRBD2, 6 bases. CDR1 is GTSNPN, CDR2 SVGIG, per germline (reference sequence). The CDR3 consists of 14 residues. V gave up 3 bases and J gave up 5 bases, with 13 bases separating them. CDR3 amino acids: CAWRIGRGTGELFF. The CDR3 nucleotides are TGTGCCTGGAGAATCGGGAGAGGTACCGGGGAGCTGTTTTTT.

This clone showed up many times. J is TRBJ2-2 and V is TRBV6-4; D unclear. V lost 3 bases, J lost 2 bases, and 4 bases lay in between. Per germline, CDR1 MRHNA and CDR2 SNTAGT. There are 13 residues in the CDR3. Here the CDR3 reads CASSEANTGELFF. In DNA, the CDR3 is TGTGCCAGCAGTGAGGCAAACACCGGGGAGCTGTTTTTT.

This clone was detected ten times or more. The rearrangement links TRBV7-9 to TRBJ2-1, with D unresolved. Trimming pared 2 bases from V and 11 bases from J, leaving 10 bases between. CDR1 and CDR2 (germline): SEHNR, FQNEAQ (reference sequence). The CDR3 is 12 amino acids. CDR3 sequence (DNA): TGTGCCAGCAGCTTACCCGCGTTCAAGCAGTTCTTC. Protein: CASSLPAFKQFF.

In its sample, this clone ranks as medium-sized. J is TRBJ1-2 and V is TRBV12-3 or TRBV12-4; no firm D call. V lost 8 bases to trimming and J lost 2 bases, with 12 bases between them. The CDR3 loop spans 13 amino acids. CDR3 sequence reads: CASAVGSNYGYTF. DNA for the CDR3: TGTGCCAGCGCCGTCGGCTCCAACTATGGCTACACCTTC.

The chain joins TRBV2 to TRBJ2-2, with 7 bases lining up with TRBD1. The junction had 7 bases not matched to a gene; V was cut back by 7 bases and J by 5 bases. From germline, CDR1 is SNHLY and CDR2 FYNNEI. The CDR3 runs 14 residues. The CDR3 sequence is CASMTGFSTGELFF. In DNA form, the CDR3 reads TGTGCCAGCATGACAGGGTTTTCAACCGGGGAGCTGTTTTTT.

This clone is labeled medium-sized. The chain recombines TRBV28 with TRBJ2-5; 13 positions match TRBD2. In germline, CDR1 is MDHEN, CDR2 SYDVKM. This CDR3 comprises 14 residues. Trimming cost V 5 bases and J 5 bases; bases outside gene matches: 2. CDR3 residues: CASSILAGGETQYF. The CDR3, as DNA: TGTGCCAGCAGTATACTAGCGGGAGGGGAGACCCAGTACTTC.

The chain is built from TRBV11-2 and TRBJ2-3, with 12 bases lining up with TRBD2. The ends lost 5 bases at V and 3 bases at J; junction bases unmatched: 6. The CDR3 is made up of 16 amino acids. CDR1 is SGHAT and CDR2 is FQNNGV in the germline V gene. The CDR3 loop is CASSPWTSGKTDTQYF. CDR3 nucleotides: TGTGCCAGCAGCCCGTGGACTAGCGGGAAAACAGATACGCAGTATTTT.

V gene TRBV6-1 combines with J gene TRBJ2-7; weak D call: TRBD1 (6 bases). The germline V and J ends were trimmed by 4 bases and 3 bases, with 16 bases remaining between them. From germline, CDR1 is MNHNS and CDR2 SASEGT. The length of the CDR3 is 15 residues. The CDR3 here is CASSVTTGIVYEQYF. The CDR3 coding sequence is TGTGCCAGCAGTGTAACTACAGGGATCGTCTACGAGCAGTACTTC.

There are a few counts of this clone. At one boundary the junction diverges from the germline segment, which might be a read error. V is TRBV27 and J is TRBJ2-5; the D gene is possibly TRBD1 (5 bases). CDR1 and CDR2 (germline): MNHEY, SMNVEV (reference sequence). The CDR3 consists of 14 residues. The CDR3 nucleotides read TGTGCCAGCTATCACCTAGGGGAAGAAGAGACTCAGTACTTC. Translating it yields CASYHLGEEETQYF.

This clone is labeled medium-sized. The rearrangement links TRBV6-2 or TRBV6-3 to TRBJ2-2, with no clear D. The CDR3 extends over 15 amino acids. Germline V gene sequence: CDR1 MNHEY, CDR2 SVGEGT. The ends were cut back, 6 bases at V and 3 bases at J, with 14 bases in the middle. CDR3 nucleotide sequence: TGTGCCAGCAGACTTGGTTATCGGGACACCGGGGAGCTGTTTTTT. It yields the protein CASRLGYRDTGELFF.

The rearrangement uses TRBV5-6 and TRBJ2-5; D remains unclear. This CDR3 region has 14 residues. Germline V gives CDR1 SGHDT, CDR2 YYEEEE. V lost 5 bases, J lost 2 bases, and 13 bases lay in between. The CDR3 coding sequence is TGTGCCAGCAGACCCCCCGACGGACAAGAGACCCAGTACTTC. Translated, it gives CASRPPDGQETQYF.

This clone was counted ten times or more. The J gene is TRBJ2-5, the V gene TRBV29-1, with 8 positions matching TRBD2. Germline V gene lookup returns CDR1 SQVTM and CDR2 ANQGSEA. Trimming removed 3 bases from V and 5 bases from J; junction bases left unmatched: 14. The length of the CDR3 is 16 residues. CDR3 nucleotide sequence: TGCAGCGTTGAGAAGCGGGAGCCGCCTATACTGGAGACCCAGTACTTC. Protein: CSVEKREPPILETQYF.

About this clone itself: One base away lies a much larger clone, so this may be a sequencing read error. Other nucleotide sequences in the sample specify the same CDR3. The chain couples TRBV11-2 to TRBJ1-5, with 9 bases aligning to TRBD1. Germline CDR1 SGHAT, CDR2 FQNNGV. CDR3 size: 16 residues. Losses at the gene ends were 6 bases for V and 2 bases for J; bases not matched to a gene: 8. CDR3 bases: TGTGCCAGCAGTGCGGACAGGGGAGGAGGCAATCAGCCCCAGCATTTT. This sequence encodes CASSADRGGGNQPQHF.

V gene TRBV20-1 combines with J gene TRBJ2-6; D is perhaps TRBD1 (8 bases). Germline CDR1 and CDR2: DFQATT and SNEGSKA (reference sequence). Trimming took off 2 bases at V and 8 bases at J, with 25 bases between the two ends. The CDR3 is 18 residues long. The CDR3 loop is CSARMGGQGGRGSNVLTF. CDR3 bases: TGCAGTGCTAGAATGGGCGGACAGGGTGGGAGGGGGTCCAACGTCCTGACTTTC.

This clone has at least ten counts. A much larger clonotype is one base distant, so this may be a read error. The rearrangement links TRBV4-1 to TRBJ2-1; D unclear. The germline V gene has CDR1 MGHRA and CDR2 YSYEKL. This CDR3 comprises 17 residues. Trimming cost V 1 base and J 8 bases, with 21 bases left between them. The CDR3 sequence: CASSQARFYVNWDEQFF. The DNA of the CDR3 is TGCGCCAGCAGCCAAGCAAGGTTCTATGTGAATTGGGATGAGCAGTTCTTC.

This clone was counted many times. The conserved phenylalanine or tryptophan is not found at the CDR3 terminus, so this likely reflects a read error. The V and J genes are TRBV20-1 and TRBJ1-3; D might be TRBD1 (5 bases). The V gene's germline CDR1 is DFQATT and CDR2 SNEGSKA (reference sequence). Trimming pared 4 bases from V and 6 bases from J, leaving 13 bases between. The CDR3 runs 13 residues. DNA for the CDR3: TGCAGTGCTAAACCGGGACGCGAAAACACCATATATTCT. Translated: CSAKPGRENTIYS.

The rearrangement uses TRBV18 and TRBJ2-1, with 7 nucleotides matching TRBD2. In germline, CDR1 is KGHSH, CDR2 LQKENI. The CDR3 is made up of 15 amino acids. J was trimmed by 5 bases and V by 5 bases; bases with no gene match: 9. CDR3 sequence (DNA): TGTGCCAGCTCATCCCCTGGGGGGGACCACAATGAGCAGTTCTTC. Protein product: CASSSPGGDHNEQFF.

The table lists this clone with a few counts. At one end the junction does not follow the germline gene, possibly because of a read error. The CDR3 region is CASIYRGLAGYQDTQYF. In DNA form, the CDR3 reads TGTGCCAGCATTTACCGGGGACTAGCGGGGTACCAAGATACCCAGTACTTC. J is TRBJ2-5 and V is TRBV6-5; 13 bases match TRBD2. The CDR3 loop spans 17 amino acids. Per the germline V gene, CDR1 is MNHEY and CDR2 is SVGAGI.